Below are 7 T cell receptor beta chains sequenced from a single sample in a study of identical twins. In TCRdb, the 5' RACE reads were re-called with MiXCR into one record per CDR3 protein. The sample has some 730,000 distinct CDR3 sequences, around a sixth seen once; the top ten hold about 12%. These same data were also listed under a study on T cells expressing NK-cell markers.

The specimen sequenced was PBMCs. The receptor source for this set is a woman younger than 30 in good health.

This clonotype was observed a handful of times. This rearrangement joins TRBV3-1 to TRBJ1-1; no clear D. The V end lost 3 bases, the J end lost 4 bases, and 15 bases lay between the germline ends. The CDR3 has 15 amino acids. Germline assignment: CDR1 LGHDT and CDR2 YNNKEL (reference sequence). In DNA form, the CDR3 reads TGTGCCAGCAGCCATCAGGCGCAAGCAAGCACTGAAGCTTTCTTT. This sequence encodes CASSHQAQASTEAFF.

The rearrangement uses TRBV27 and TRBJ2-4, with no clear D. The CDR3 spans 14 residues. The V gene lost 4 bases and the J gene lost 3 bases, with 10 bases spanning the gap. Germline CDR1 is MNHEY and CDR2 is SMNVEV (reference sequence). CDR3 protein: CASSSAWGKNIQYF. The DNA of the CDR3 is TGTGCCAGCAGTTCGGCCTGGGGCAAAAACATTCAGTACTTC.

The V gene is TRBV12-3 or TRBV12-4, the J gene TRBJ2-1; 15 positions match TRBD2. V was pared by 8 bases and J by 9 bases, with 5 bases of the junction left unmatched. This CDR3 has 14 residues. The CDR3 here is CASGLAGGPVEQFF. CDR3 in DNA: TGTGCCAGCGGACTAGCGGGGGGGCCGGTTGAGCAGTTCTTC.

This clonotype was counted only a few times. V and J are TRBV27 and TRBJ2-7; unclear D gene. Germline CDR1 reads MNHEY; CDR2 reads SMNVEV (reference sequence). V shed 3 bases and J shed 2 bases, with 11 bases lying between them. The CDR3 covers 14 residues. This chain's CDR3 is CASSLGPLAYEQYF. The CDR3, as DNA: TGTGCCAGCAGTTTGGGTCCCTTGGCCTACGAGCAGTACTTC.

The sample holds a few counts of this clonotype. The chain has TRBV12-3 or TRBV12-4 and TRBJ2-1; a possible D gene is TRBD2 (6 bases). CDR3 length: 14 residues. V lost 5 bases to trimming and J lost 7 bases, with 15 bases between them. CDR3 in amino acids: CASSPGLRGNEQFF. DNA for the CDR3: TGTGCCAGCAGTCCGGGACTCCGGGGTAATGAGCAGTTCTTC.

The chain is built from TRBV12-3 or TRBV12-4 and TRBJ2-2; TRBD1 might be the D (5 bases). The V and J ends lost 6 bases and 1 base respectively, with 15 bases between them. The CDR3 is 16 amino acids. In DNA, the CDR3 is TGTGCCAGCAGCCCCTCACCCGGACAGAACACCGGGGAGCTGTTTTTT. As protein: CASSPSPGQNTGELFF.

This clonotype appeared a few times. For the CDR3, the DNA is TGCAGTGCGCAAAGGACAGGGGATGAAAAACTGTTTTTT. The encoded protein is CSAQRTGDEKLFF. The rearrangement links TRBV20-1 to TRBJ1-4; 9 bases agree with TRBD1. Germline CDR1 reads DFQATT; CDR2 reads SNEGSKA (reference sequence). This CDR3 contains 13 residues. V dropped 6 bases and J dropped 6; count of bases not matched to a gene: 5.